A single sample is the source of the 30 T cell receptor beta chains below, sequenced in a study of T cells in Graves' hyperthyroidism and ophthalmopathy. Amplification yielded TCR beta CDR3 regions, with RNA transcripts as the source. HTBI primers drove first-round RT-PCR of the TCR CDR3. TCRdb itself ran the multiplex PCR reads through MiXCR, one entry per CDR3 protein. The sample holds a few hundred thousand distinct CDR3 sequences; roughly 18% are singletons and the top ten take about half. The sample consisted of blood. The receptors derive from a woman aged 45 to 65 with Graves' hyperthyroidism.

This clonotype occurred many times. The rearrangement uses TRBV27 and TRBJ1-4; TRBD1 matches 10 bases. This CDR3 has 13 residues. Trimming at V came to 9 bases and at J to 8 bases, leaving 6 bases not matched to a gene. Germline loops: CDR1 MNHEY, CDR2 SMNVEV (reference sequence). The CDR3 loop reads CASTGTGDEKLFF. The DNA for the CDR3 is TGTGCCAGTACCGGGACAGGGGACGAAAAACTGTTTTTT.

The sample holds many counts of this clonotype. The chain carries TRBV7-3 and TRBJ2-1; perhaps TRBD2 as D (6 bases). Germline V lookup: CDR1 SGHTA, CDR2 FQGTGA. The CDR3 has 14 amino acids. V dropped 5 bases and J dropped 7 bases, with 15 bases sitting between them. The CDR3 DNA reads TGTGCCAGCAGCCCCCCGGGGAGGCGGAATGAGCAGTTCTTC. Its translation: CASSPPGRRNEQFF.

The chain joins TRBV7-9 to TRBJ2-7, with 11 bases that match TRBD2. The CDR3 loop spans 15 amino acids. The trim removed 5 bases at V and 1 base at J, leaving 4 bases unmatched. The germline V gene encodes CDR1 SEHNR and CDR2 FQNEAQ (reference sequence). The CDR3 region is CASSDRTSGSYEQYF. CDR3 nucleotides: TGTGCCAGCAGCGACAGGACTAGCGGGTCCTACGAGCAGTACTTC.

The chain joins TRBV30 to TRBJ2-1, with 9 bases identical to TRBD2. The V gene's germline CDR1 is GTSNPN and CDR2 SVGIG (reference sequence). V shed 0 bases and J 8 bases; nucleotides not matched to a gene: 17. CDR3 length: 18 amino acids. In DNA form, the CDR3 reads TGTGCCTGGAGTGTACCGGGGCTAATGCGGGGGGGCATCGATGAGCAGTTCTTC. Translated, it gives CAWSVPGLMRGGIDEQFF.

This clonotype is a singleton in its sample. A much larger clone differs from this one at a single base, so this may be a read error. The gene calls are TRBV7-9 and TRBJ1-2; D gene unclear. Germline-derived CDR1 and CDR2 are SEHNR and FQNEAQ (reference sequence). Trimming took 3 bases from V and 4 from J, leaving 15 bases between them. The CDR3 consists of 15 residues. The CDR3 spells CASSFPSRGGYGYTF. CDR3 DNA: TGTGCCAGCAGCTTTCCATCGCGGGGAGGCTATGGCTACACCTTC.

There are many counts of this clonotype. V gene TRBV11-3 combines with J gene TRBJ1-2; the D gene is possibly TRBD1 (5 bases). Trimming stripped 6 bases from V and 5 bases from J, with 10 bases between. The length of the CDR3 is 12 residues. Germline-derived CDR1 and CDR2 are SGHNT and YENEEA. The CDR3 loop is CASSRGPYGYTF. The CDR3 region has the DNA TGTGCCAGCAGTAGGGGTCCGTATGGCTACACCTTC.

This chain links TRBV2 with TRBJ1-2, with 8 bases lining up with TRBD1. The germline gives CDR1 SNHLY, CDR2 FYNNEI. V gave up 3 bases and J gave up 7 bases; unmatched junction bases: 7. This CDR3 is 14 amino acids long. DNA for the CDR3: TGTGCCAGCAGTGAGACCAGGGGGCCGGGTGGCTACACCTTC. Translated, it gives CASSETRGPGGYTF.

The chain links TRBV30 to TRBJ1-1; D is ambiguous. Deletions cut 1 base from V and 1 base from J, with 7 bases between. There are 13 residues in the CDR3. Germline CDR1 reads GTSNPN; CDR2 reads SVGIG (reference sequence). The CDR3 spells CAWSARENTEAFF. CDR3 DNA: TGTGCCTGGAGTGCGCGGGAGAACACTGAAGCTTTCTTT.

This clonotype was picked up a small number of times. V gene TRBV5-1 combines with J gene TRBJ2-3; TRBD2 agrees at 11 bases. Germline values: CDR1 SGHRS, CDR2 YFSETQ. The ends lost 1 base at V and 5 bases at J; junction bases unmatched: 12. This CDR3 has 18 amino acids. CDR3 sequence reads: CASSLSASGRLSEDTQYF. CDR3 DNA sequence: TGCGCCAGCAGCTTGTCGGCTAGCGGGAGGCTTAGTGAAGATACGCAGTATTTT.

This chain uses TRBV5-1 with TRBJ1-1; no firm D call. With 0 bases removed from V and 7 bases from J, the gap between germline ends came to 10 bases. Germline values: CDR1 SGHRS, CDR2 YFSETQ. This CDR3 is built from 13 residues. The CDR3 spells CASSLDSWFEAFF. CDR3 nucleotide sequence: TGCGCCAGCAGCTTGGACAGTTGGTTTGAAGCTTTCTTT.

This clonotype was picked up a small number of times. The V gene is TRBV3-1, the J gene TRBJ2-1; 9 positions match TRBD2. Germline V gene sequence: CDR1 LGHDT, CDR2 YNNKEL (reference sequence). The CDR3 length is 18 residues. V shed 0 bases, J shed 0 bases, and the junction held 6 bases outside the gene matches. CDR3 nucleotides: TGTGCCAGCAGCCAAGAACACCTACTAGCGGGCTCCTACAATGAGCAGTTCTTC. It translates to CASSQEHLLAGSYNEQFF.

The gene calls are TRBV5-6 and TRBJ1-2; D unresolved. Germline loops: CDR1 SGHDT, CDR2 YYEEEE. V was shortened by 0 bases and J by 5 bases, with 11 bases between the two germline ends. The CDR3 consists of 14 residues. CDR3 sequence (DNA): TGTGCCAGCAGCTTGGGGCAGATCTTTTATGGCTACACCTTC. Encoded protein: CASSLGQIFYGYTF.

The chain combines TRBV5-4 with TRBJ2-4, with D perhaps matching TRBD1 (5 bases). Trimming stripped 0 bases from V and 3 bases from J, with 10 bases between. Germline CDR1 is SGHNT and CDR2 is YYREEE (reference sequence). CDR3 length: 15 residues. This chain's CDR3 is CASSLGQPNKNIQYF. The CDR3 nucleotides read TGTGCCAGCAGCTTGGGACAGCCGAACAAAAACATTCAGTACTTC.

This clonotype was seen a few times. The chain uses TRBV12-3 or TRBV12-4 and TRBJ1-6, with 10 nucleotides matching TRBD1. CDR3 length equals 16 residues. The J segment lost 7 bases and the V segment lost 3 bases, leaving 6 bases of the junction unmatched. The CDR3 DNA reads TGTGCCAGCAGTTTTGGGACAGGGGCCCTAAATTCACCCCTCCACTTT. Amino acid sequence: CASSFGTGALNSPLHF.

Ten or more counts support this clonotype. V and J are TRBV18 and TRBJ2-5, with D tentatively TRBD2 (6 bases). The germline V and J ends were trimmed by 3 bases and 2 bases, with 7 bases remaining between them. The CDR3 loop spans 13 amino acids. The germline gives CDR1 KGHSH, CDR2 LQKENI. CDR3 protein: CASSPTRQETQYF. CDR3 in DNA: TGTGCCAGCTCACCGACTAGGCAAGAGACCCAGTACTTC.

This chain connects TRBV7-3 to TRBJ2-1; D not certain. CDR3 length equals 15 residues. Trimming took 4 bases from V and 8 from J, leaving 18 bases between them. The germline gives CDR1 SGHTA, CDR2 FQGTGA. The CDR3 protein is CASSSTPDPVYEQFF. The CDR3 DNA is TGTGCCAGCAGCTCCACCCCTGACCCCGTCTATGAGCAGTTCTTC.

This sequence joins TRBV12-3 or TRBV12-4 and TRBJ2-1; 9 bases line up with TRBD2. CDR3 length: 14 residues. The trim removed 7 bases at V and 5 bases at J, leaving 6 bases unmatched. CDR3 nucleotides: TGTGCCAGCACCCTGGGACTAGCCAACAATGAGCAGTTCTTC. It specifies CASTLGLANNEQFF.

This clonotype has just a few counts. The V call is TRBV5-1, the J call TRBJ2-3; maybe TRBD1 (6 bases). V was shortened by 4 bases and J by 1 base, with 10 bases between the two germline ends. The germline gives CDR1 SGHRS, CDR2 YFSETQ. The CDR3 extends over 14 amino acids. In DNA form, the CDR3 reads TGCGCCAGCAGCGGGGACATCCGCACAGATACGCAGTATTTT. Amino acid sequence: CASSGDIRTDTQYF.

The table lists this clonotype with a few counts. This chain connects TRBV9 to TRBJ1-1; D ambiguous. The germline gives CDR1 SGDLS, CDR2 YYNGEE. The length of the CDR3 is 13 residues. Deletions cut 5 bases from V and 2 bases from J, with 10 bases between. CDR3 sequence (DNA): TGTGCCAGCAGTTATGCGATCAACACTGAAGCTTTCTTT. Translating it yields CASSYAINTEAFF. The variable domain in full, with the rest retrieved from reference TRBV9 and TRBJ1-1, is DSGVTQTPKHLITATGQRVTLRCSPRSGDLSVYWYQQSLDQGLQFLIQYYNGEERAKGNILERFSAQQFPDLHSELNLSSLELGDSALYFCASSYAINTEAFFGQGTRLTVV.

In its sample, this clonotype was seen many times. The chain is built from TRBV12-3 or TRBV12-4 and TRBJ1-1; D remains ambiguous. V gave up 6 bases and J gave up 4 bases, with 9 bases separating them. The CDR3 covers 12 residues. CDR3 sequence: CASRVPGTEAFF. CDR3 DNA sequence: TGTGCCAGCAGGGTCCCGGGCACTGAAGCTTTCTTT.

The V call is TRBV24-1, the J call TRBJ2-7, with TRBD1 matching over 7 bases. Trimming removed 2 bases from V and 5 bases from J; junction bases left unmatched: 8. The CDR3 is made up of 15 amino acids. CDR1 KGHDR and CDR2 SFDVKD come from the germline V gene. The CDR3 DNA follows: TGTGCCACCAGTGATTCGGGACAGTCAGCGGACGAGCAGTACTTC. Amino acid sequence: CATSDSGQSADEQYF.

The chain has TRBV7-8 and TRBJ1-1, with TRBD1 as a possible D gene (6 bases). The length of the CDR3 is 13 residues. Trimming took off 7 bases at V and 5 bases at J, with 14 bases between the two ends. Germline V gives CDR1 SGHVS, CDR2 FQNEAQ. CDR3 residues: CASNEGGLTEAFF. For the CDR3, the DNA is TGTGCCAGCAACGAAGGGGGGCTGACTGAAGCTTTCTTT.

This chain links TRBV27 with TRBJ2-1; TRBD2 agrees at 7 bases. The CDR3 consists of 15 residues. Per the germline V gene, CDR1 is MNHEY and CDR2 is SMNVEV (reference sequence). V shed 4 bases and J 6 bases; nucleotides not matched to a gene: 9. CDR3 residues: CASSSDGRACNEQFF. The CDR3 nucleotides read TGTGCCAGCAGTTCAGATGGGAGGGCCTGCAATGAGCAGTTCTTC.

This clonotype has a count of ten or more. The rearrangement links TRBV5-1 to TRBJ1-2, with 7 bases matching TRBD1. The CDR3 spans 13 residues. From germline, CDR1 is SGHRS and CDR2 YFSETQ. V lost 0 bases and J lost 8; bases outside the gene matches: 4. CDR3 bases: TGCGCCAGCAGCTTGGAGGGGGCAATCGGCTACACCTTC. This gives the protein CASSLEGAIGYTF.

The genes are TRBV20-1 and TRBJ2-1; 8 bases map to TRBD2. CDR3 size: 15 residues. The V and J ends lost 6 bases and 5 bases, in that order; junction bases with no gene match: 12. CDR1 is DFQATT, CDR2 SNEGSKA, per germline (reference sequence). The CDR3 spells CSAPPSGGAHNEQFF. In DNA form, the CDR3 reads TGCAGTGCCCCCCCCTCCGGGGGGGCCCACAATGAGCAGTTCTTC.

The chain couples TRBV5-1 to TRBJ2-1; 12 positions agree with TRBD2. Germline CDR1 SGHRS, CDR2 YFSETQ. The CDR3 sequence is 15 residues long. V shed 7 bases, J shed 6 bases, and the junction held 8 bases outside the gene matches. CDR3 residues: CASDPGTSGFNEQFF. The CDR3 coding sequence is TGCGCCAGCGACCCGGGGACTAGCGGGTTCAATGAGCAGTTCTTC.

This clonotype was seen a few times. This CDR3 reads CASSWTGGFEAFF. Here the CDR3 DNA reads TGTGCCAGCAGCTGGACAGGGGGCTTTGAAGCTTTCTTT. V usage is TRBV5-6 and J usage is TRBJ1-1, with TRBD1 matching over 11 bases. Germline V gene sequence: CDR1 SGHDT, CDR2 YYEEEE. This CDR3 is built from 13 residues. The V segment lost 3 bases and the J segment 7 bases; nucleotides outside the gene matches: 2.

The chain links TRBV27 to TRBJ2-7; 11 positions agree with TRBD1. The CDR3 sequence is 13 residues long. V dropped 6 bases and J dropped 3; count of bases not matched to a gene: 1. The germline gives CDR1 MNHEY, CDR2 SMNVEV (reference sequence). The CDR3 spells CASRGTGGYEQYF. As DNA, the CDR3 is TGTGCCAGCAGAGGGACAGGGGGCTACGAGCAGTACTTC.

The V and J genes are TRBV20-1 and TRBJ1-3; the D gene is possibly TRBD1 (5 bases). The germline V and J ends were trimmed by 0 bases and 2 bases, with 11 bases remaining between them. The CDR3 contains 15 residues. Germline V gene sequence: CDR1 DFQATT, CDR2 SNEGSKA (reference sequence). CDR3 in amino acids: CSARDGQGTGNTIYF. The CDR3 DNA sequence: TGCAGTGCTAGAGACGGGCAGGGAACTGGAAACACCATATATTTT.

The CDR3 protein is CASSEGLAGASEQYF. The CDR3 DNA reads as TGTGCCAGCAGTGAAGGACTAGCGGGCGCTTCCGAGCAGTACTTC. This chain links TRBV6-1 with TRBJ2-7; 10 bases agree with TRBD2. The length of the CDR3 is 15 residues. The ends lost 1 base at V and 6 bases at J; junction bases unmatched: 6. Germline V gene data show CDR1 as MNHNS and CDR2 as SASEGT.